Reported below is one T cell receptor (beta chain). The target antigen is unknown. The CDR3 runs to 15 residues. The V gene's germline CDR1 is SGHNT and CDR2 YYREEE (reference sequence). V gave up 0 bases and J gave up 1 base, with 10 bases separating them. These data belong to a study of persistence of HIV-infected CD4 T cells. The libraries were made with immunoSEQ version 4 in survey mode. Sequencing was performed with immunoSEQ multiplex PCR; in TCRdb, only in-frame clones are kept and a portion is missing. The profile shows about 32,000 clones, roughly 71% of them singletons. General study findings and limits: Degenerate expanded CDR3beta sequences were enriched among CMV- and Gag-responding cells. Bulk TCR data could not be restricted to HIV-1-infected CMV-responding cells.

An overlapping HIV-1 Gag peptide pool stimulated these cells at approximately 0.91 ug/peptide/mL. Responding CD4+ T cells were sorted by upregulation of both CD40 ligand and CD69. This sequence was found in an adult man with HIV who was CMV-seropositive. Sample: CD4+ T cells sorted from PBMCs after approximately 20-hour stimulation, taken from a patient who received antiretroviral therapy. This chain uses TRBV5-4 with TRBJ1-1; weak D call: TRBD1 (6 bases). CDR3 sequence: CASSLGGRGNTEAFF. As DNA, the CDR3 is TGTGCCAGCAGCTTGGGGGGCAGGGGGAACACTGAAGCTTTCTTT.